The T cell receptor (beta chain) described here comes from a study of blood T cell repertoires in COVID-19. Germline V gene data show CDR1 as SEHNR and CDR2 as FQNEAQ (reference sequence). V shed 6 bases and J shed 3 bases, with 15 bases lying between them. There are 15 residues in the CDR3. Profiled with immunoSEQ multiplex PCR; TCRdb holds only in-frame clones, not every one. Among 230,000 or so clones listed, around 84% were seen once. The genes are TRBV7-9 and TRBJ1-5, with unresolved D. The specimen was peripheral blood. The sequence came from a man aged 25 to 40 with active or convalescent COVID-19. DNA of the CDR3: TGTGCCAGCAGGAGGAGGCGGCCTAACAATCAGCCCCAGCATTTT. It translates to CASRRRRPNNQPQHF.